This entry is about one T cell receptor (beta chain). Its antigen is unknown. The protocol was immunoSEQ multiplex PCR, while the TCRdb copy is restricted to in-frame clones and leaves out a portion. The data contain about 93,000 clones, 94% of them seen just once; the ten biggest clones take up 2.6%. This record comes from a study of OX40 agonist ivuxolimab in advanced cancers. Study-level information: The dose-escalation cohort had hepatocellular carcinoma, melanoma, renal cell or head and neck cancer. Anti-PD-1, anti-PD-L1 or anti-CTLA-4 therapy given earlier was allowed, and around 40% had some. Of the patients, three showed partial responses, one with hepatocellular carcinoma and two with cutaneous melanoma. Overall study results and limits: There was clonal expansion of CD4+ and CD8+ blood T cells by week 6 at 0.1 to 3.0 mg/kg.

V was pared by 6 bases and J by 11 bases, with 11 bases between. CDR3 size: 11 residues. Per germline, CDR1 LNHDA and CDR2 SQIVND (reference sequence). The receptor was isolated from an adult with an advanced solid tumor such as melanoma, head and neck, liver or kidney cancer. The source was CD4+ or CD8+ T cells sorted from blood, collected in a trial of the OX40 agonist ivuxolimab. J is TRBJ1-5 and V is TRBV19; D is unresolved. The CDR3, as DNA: TGTGCCAGTAGGTCATCAGAGACCCAGCATTTT. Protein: CASRSSETQHF.